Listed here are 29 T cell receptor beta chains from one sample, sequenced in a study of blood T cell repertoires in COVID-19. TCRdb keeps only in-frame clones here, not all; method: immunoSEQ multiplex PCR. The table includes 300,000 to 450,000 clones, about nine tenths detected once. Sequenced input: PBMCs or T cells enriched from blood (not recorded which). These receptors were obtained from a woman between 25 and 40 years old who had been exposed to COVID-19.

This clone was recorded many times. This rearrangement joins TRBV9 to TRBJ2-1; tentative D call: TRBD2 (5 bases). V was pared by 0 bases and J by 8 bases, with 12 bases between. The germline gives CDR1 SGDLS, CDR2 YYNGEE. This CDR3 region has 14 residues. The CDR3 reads CASSVGGDWHEQFF. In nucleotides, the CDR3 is TGTGCCAGCAGCGTAGGGGGAGATTGGCATGAGCAGTTCTTC. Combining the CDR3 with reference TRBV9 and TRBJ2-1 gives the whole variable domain DSGVTQTPKHLITATGQRVTLRCSPRSGDLSVYWYQQSLDQGLQFLIQYYNGEERAKGNILERFSAQQFPDLHSELNLSSLELGDSALYFCASSVGGDWHEQFFGPGTRLTVL.

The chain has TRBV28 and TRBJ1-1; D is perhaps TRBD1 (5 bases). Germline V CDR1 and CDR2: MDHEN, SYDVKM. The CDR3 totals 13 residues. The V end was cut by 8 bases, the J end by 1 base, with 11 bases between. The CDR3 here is CASRRQQNTEAFF. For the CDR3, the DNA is TGTGCCAGCCGTCGACAGCAGAACACTGAAGCTTTCTTT.

DNA of the CDR3: TGTGCCAGCAGTTCCCTAGCTGGGGCCAACGTCCTGACTTTC. It translates to CASSSLAGANVLTF. The V call is TRBV27, the J call TRBJ2-6; D not certain. This CDR3 comprises 14 residues. The germline V gene encodes CDR1 MNHEY and CDR2 SMNVEV (reference sequence). The V end was cut by 4 bases, the J end by 2 bases, with 6 bases between.

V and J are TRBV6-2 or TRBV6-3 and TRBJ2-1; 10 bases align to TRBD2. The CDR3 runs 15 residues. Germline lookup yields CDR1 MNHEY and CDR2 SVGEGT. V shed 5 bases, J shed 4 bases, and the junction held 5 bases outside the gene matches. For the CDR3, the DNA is TGTGCCAGCAGTCTCGGACTAGCGGCGTACAATGAGCAGTTCTTC. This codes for CASSLGLAAYNEQFF.

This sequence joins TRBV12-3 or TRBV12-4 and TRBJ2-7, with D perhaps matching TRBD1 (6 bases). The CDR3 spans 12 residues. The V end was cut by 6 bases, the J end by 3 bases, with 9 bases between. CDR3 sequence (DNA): TGTGCCAGCAGGTCGGACAGCTACGAGCAGTACTTC. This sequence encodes CASRSDSYEQYF.

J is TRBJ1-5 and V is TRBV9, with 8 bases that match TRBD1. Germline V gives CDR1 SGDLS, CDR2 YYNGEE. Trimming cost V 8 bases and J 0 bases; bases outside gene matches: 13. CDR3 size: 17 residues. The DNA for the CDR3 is TGTGCCAGGGGAGGGACAGGACTCACCTATAGCAATCAGCCCCAGCATTTT. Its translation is CARGGTGLTYSNQPQHF. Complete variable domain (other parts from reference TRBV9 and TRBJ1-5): DSGVTQTPKHLITATGQRVTLRCSPRSGDLSVYWYQQSLDQGLQFLIQYYNGEERAKGNILERFSAQQFPDLHSELNLSSLELGDSALYFCARGGTGLTYSNQPQHFGDGTRLSIL.

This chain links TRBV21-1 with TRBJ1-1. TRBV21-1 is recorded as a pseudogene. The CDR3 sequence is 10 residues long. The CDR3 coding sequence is TGTGCCAGCAGCTCCTCCCAAGCTTTCTTT. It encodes CASSSSQAFF.

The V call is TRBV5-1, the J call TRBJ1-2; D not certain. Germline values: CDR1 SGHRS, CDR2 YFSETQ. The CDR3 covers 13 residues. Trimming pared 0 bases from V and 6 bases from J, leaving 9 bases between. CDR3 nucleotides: TGCGCCAGCAGCTTGGTGCCGGTTCATGGCTACACCTTC. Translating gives CASSLVPVHGYTF.

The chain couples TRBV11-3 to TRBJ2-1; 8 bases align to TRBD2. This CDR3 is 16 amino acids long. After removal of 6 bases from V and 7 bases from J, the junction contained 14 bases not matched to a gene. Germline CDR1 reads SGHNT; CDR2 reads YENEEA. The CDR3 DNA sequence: TGTGCCAGCAGGGCCCTTGTGAGCGGGAGAAAGAATGAGCAGTTCTTC. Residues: CASRALVSGRKNEQFF. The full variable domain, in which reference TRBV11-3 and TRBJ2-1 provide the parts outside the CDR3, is EAGVVQSPRYKIIEKKQPVAFWCNPISGHNTLYWYLQNLGQGPELLIRYENEEAVDDSQLPKDRFSAERLKGVDSTLKIQPAELGDSAVYLCASRALVSGRKNEQFFGPGTRLTVL.

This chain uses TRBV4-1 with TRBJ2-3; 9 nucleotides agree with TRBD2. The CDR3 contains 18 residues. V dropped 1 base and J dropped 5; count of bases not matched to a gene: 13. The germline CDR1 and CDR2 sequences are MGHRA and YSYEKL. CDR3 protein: CASSQGGLAGNGRDTQYF. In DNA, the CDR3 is TGCGCCAGCAGCCAAGGGGGCCTAGCGGGAAACGGGCGAGATACGCAGTATTTT.

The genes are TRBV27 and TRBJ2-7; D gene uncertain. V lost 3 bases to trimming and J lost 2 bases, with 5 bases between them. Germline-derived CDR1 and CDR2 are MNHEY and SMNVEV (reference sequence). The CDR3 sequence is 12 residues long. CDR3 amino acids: CASSLSTYEQYF. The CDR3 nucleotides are TGTGCCAGCAGTTTGAGCACCTACGAGCAGTACTTC.

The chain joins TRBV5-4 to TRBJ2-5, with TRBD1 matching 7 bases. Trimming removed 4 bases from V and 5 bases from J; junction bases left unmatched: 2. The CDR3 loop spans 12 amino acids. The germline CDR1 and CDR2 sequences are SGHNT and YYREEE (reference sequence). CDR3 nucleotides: TGTGCCAGCAGCCTGGACAGGGAGACCCAGTACTTC. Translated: CASSLDRETQYF.

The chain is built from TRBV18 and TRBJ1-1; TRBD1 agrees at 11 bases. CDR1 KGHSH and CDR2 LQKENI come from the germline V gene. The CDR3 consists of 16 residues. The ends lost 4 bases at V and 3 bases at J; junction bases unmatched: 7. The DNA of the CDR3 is TGTGCCAGCTCACTCCAACCGGGACAGGGGGACACTGAAGCTTTCTTT. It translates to CASSLQPGQGDTEAFF.

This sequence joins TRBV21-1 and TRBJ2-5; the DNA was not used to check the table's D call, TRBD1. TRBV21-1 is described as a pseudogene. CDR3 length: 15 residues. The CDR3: CASRAPEGEGETQYF. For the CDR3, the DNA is TGTGCCAGCAGAGCACCCGAGGGGGAAGGAGAGACCCAGTACTTC.

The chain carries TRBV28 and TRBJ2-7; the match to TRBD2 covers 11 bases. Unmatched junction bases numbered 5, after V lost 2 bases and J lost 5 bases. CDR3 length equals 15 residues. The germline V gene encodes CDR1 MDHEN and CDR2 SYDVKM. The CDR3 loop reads CASSLRLAGGHEQYF. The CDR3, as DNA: TGTGCCAGCAGTTTACGGCTAGCGGGAGGCCACGAGCAGTACTTC. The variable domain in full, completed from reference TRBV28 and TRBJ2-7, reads DVKVTQSSRYLVKRTGEKVFLECVQDMDHENMFWYRQDPGLGLRLIYFSYDVKMKEKGDIPEGYSVSREKKERFSLILESASTNQTSMYLCASSLRLAGGHEQYFGPGTRLTVT.

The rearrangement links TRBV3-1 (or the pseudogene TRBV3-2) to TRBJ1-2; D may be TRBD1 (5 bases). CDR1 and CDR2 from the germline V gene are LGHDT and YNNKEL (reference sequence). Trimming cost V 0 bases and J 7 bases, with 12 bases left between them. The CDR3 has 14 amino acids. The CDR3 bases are TGTGCCAGCAGCCAAGAAGGGGCGAATGCTGGCTACACCTTC. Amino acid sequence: CASSQEGANAGYTF.

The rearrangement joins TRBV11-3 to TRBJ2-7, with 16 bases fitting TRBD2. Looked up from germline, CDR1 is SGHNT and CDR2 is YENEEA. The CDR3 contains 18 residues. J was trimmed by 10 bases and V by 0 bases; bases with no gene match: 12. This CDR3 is CASSLDTVTGTSGRVQYF. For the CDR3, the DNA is TGTGCCAGCAGCTTAGATACCGTAACCGGGACTAGCGGGAGGGTCCAGTACTTC.

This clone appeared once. CDR3 amino acids: CASTDDRMNTEAFF. DNA of the CDR3: TGTGCCAGCACCGATGACAGAATGAACACTGAAGCTTTCTTT. The genes are TRBV6-1 and TRBJ1-1; D perhaps matches TRBD1 (5 bases). This CDR3 is built from 14 residues. Trimming shortened V by 7 bases and J by 0 bases, and 12 bases separated the two germline ends. The germline V gene has CDR1 MNHNS and CDR2 SASEGT.

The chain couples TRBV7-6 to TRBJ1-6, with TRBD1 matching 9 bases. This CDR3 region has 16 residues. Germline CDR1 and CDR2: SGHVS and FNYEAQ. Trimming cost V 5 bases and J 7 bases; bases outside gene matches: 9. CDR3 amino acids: CASSPVSGQGNSPLHF. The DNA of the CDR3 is TGTGCCAGCAGCCCTGTCTCGGGACAGGGAAATTCACCCCTCCACTTT. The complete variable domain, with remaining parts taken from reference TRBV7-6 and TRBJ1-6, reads GAGVSQSPRYKVTKRGQDVALRCDPISGHVSLYWYRQALGQGPEFLTYFNYEAQQDKSGLPNDRFSAERPEGSISTLTIQRTEQRDSAMYRCASSPVSGQGNSPLHFGNGTRLTVT.

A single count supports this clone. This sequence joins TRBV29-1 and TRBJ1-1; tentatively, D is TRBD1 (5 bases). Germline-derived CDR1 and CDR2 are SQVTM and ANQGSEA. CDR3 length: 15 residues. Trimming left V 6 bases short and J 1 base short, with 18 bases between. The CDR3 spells CSVAQGMGGNTEAFF. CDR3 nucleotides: TGCAGCGTAGCTCAGGGTATGGGTGGGAACACTGAAGCTTTCTTT.

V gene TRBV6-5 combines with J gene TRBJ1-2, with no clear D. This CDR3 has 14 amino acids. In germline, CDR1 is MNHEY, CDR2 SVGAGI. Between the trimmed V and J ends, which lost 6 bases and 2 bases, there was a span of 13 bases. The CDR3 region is CASSPRSGNYGYTF. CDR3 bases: TGTGCCAGCAGCCCCCGATCAGGCAACTATGGCTACACCTTC.

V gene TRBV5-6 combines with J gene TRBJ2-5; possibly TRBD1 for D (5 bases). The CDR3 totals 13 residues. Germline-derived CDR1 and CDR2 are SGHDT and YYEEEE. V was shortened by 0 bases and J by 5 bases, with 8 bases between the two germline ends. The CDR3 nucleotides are TGTGCCAGCAGCTTGGTACAGGCCGAGACCCAGTACTTC. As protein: CASSLVQAETQYF.

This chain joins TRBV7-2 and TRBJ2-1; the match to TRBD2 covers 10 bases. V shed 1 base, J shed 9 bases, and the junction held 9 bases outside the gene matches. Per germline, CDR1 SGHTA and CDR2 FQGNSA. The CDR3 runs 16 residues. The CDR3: CASSLGGSSGRGEQFF. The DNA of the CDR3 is TGTGCCAGCAGCTTAGGGGGGTCTAGCGGGAGAGGTGAGCAGTTCTTC.

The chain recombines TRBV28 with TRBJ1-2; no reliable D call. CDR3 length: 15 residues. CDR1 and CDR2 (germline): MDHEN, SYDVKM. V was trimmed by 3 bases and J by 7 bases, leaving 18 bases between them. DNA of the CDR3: TGTGCCAGCAGTTTCCCCTCGCGGCAGATGAGTGGCTACACCTTC. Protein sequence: CASSFPSRQMSGYTF.

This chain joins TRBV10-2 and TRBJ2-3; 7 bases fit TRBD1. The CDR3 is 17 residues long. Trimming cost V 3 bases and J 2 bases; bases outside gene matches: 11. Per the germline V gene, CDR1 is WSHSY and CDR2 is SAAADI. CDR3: CASSEDRVSFFTDTQYF. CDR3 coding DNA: TGCGCCAGCAGTGAAGACAGGGTATCCTTTTTCACAGATACGCAGTATTTT.

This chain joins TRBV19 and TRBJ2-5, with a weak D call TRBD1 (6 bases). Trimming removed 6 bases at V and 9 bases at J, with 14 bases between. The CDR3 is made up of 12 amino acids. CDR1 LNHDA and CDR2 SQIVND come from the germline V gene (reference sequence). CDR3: CASRGSAGAQYF. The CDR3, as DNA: TGTGCCAGTAGAGGATCCGCAGGGGCCCAGTACTTC.

This chain's CDR3 is CASSPTSGVSYEQYF. CDR3 bases: TGCGCCAGCAGCCCGACTAGCGGGGTGTCCTACGAGCAGTACTTC. The chain carries TRBV10-1 and TRBJ2-7; 11 bases align to TRBD2. After removal of 6 bases from V and 1 base from J, the junction contained 5 bases not matched to a gene. Germline CDR1 and CDR2: WNHNN and SYGVQD (reference sequence). The CDR3 spans 15 residues.

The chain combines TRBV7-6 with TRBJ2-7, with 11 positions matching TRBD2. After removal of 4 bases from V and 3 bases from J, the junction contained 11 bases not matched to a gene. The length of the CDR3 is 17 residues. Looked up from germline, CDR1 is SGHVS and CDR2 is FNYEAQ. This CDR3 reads CASSSQGTSGPNYEQYF. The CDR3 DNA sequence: TGTGCCAGCAGCTCCCAAGGGACTAGCGGACCGAACTACGAGCAGTACTTC.

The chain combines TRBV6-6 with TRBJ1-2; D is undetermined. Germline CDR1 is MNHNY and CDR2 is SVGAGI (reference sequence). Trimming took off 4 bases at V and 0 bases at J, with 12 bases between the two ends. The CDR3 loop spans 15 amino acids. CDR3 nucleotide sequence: TGTGCCAGCAGTTTTGGGCTGAGTTCTAACTATGGCTACACCTTC. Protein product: CASSFGLSSNYGYTF.